These T cell receptor beta chains were read from a single sample in a study of monozygotic twins with inflammatory bowel disease. TCRdb re-called the 5' RACE reads, yielding one record per CDR3 amino acid sequence without DNA. In all, the sample yields some 89,000 distinct CDR3 sequences. Specimen: blood. All receptors derive from a human donor with ulcerative colitis or Crohn's disease, or a healthy co-twin of an affected twin (not recorded which). The CDR3 runs from the conserved cysteine through the conserved F or W. Each record gives: V gene, J gene, CDR3 protein.

v_gene: TRBV20-1; j_gene: TRBJ2-3; CDR3aa: CSAGKAGGTDTQYF
v_gene: TRBV21-1; j_gene: TRBJ1-3; CDR3aa: CASSKALSGDSGNTIYF
v_gene: TRBV11-2; j_gene: TRBJ2-5; CDR3aa: CASSLDLLETQYF
v_gene: TRBV11-2; j_gene: TRBJ2-1; CDR3aa: CASSPNPSFSEQFF
v_gene: TRBV12-3/TRBV12-4; j_gene: TRBJ1-6; CDR3aa: CASSPRGGNSPLHF
v_gene: TRBV6-2/TRBV6-3; j_gene: TRBJ1-3; CDR3aa: CASSNRDSLNTIYF
v_gene: TRBV20-1; j_gene: TRBJ2-7; CDR3aa: CSARDPGGLGHEQYF
v_gene: TRBV5-1; j_gene: TRBJ2-5; CDR3aa: CASSSGDARGETQYF
v_gene: TRBV5-1; j_gene: TRBJ1-2; CDR3aa: CASSLAETGANYGYTF
v_gene: TRBV5-4; j_gene: TRBJ2-7; CDR3aa: CASSLDRSSYEQYF
v_gene: TRBV5-1; j_gene: TRBJ2-7; CDR3aa: CASSLDPSGEQYF
v_gene: TRBV5-1; j_gene: TRBJ2-5; CDR3aa: CASRQNQETQYF
v_gene: TRBV5-6; j_gene: TRBJ2-3; CDR3aa: CASSLLTGGPFPTDTQYF
v_gene: TRBV27; j_gene: TRBJ1-3; CDR3aa: CASSEHYGNTIYF
v_gene: TRBV5-5; j_gene: TRBJ1-4; CDR3aa: CASGLEGAGREKLFF
v_gene: TRBV2; j_gene: TRBJ1-2; CDR3aa: CATSGGSYGYTF
v_gene: TRBV10-2; j_gene: TRBJ2-5; CDR3aa: CASSPLGRVQETQYF
v_gene: TRBV11-2; j_gene: TRBJ1-2; CDR3aa: CASSLGAGYYGYTF
v_gene: TRBV10-3; j_gene: TRBJ2-1; CDR3aa: CAISASGDEQFF
v_gene: TRBV2; j_gene: TRBJ2-5; CDR3aa: CASTNPPWVGETQYF